The rows below give T cell receptor beta chains drawn from one sample of a study of blood T cell repertoires in COVID-19. Data came from immunoSEQ multiplex PCR; TCRdb stores just in-frame clones and leaves some out. The repertoire has approximately 38,000 clones, nearly 90% of them found once; the top ten carry around 4.5%. What was sequenced was peripheral blood. The origin of the receptors is a man between 60 and 70 years old with COVID-19, enrolled during active disease. Each CDR3 is given with its conserved first and last residue. A D gene is named only where the DNA matches it firmly. Some rows have no size entry. The others give once, few or many, or a class for an expanded clone.

clone size,V gene,J gene,D gene,CDR3 protein,CDR3 DNA
-,TRBV10-1,TRBJ2-5,-,CASSGQGYGTQYF,TGCGCCAGCAGTGGTCAGGGATACGGGACCCAGTACTTC
-,TRBV21-1,TRBJ2-3,-,CASSKGGETGTDTQYF,TGTGCCAGCAGCAAAGGAGGAGAGACAGGGACAGATACGCAGTATTTT
medium-sized,TRBV7-9,TRBJ2-5,-,CASSLASLGTQYF,TGTGCCAGCAGCTTAGCGTCCCTAGGGACCCAGTACTTC
-,TRBV7-9,TRBJ1-2,-,CASSPPTGRSYGYTF,TGTGCCAGCAGCCCCCCAACAGGCCGAAGCTATGGCTACACCTTC
-,TRBV6-5,TRBJ2-7,TRBD1,CASRDRAWEQYF,TGTGCCAGCAGGGACAGGGCGTGGGAGCAGTACTTC
-,TRBV19,TRBJ2-1,-,CASSADSLPSSYNEQFF,TGTGCCAGTAGTGCGGACAGTCTCCCCAGCTCCTACAATGAGCAGTTCTTC
-,TRBV19,TRBJ1-3,-,CASSGIGVSGNTIYF,TGTGCCAGTAGCGGGATAGGAGTTTCTGGAAACACCATATATTTT
few,TRBV14,TRBJ1-1,-,CASRLQGFGEAFF,TGTGCCAGCAGACTTCAGGGATTCGGGGAAGCTTTCTTT
-,TRBV4-3,TRBJ2-6,TRBD2,CASSLTSGKIRSGANVLTF,TGCGCCAGCAGCCTAACTAGCGGGAAAATCCGCTCTGGGGCCAACGTCCTGACTTTC
-,TRBV4-1,TRBJ2-1,TRBD2,CASSTRPGGDVFNEQFF,TGCGCCAGCAGCACCCGTCCGGGGGGAGATGTTTTCAATGAGCAGTTCTTC
-,TRBV11-3,TRBJ2-3,TRBD2,CASSSQREADTQYF,TGTGCCAGCAGCTCCCAGCGGGAAGCAGATACGCAGTATTTT
-,TRBV4-2,TRBJ1-5,TRBD1,CASSQELSVRGRGQPQHF,TGTGCCAGCAGCCAAGAACTCTCCGTCAGGGGGAGAGGTCAGCCCCAGCATTTT
-,TRBV6-5,TRBJ2-3,-,CASSPGDSTDTQYF,TGTGCCAGCAGCCCGGGGGATAGCACAGATACGCAGTATTTT
-,TRBV9,TRBJ2-4,-,CASSDPGGQTGNIQYF,TGTGCCAGCAGCGACCCCGGGGGGCAAACCGGGAACATTCAGTACTTC
-,TRBV6-2/TRBV6-3,TRBJ1-5,TRBD1,CASSGQGAFNQPQHF,TGTGCCAGCAGTGGACAGGGCGCTTTCAATCAGCCCCAGCATTTT
-,TRBV18,TRBJ2-1,TRBD2,CASSPRPGLAGGDEQFF,TGTGCCAGCTCACCACGACCGGGACTAGCTGGGGGCGATGAGCAGTTCTTC